The next 18 T cell receptor beta chains were all read from a single sample in a study of metastatic and nonmetastatic thyroid tumors. TCRdb used MiXCR to call clones anew from the PCR reads. The repertoire includes more than 90,000 clones, approximately 11% of them detected once, and about 11% sits in the top ten. No treatment had been given to any patient before thyroid surgery. The sequencing input was blood. These receptors were collected from a female donor with papillary thyroid cancer or a benign thyroid nodule (not recorded which). Some clones in this sample may be carry-over from other donors' samples.

This clone showed up many times. CDR3 in DNA: TGTGCCAGCAGGCCTCAGGGGGCGGGCGGTAGCTCCTACGAGCAGTACTTC. It yields the protein CASRPQGAGGSSYEQYF. The J gene is TRBJ2-7, the V gene TRBV28; 8 bases align to TRBD1. With V trimmed by 6 bases and J by 0 bases, 13 bases remained unmatched. In germline, CDR1 is MDHEN, CDR2 SYDVKM. CDR3 length equals 17 residues.

This clone was seen ten or more times. In DNA form, the CDR3 reads TGCGCCAGCAGCCATACAGGGAGCGGAGCAGATACGCAGTATTTT. Translation gives CASSHTGSGADTQYF. The rearrangement uses TRBV4-3 and TRBJ2-3; D possibly corresponds to TRBD1 (6 bases). V shed 3 bases and J shed 4 bases, with 14 bases lying between them. Germline assignment: CDR1 LGHNA and CDR2 YSLEER. This CDR3 has 15 residues.

This clone has at least ten counts. This chain links TRBV19 with TRBJ2-5; possibly TRBD1 for D (5 bases). In germline, CDR1 is LNHDA, CDR2 SQIVND (reference sequence). Trimming cost V 4 bases and J 5 bases, with 17 bases left between them. The CDR3 loop spans 15 amino acids. The CDR3 region has the DNA TGTGCCAGTAGTACCGTTATACAGGCTCTGGAGACCCAGTACTTC. Translated: CASSTVIQALETQYF.

This clone appeared a few times. A much bigger clone sits one base away, suggesting this may be a read error. The rearrangement joins TRBV3-1 to TRBJ2-7, with D unclear. Trimming cost V 0 bases and J 4 bases, with 10 bases left between them. The CDR3 is 14 residues long. In germline, CDR1 is LGHDT, CDR2 YNNKEL (reference sequence). This CDR3 reads CASSQDEQLYEQYF. Written as DNA, the CDR3 is TGTGCCAGCAGCCAAGATGAACAGCTTTACGAGCAGTACTTC.

The table lists this clone with many counts. The chain joins TRBV19 to TRBJ2-6, with 7 bases matching TRBD1. Germline trimming cut 3 bases from V and 3 bases from J; bases unmatched to any gene: 11. The CDR3 totals 18 residues. CDR1 is LNHDA, CDR2 SQIVND, per germline (reference sequence). CDR3 sequence: CASSMTGTAHYGANVLTF. The CDR3 DNA is TGTGCCAGTAGTATGACTGGGACAGCTCATTATGGGGCCAACGTCCTGACTTTC.

This clone occurred many times. DNA of the CDR3: TGCAGTGCTAGAGGGGAGTTAATGGAGGCTAGGGCTGGGAATGAGCAGTTCTTC. Translated, it gives CSARGELMEARAGNEQFF. The chain employs TRBV20-1 and TRBJ2-1; D might be TRBD2 (5 bases). The V end was cut by 1 base, the J end by 7 bases, with 26 bases between. In germline, CDR1 is DFQATT, CDR2 SNEGSKA (reference sequence). This CDR3 contains 18 residues.

This clone occurred many times. The chain joins TRBV3-1 to TRBJ1-5; tentative D call: TRBD1 (5 bases). The V gene lost 1 base and the J gene lost 0 bases, with 16 bases spanning the gap. Germline V gives CDR1 LGHDT, CDR2 YNNKEL (reference sequence). This CDR3 contains 18 residues. This CDR3 reads CASSQAGRGGGSNQPQHF. CDR3 coding DNA: TGTGCCAGCAGCCAAGCGGGAAGGGGAGGAGGTAGCAATCAGCCCCAGCATTTT. The variable domain in full, completed from reference TRBV3-1 and TRBJ1-5, reads DTAVSQTPKYLVTQMGNDKSIKCEQNLGHDTMYWYKQDSKKFLKIMFSYNNKELIINETVPNRFSPKSPDKAHLNLHINSLELGDSAVYFCASSQAGRGGGSNQPQHFGDGTRLSIL.

This clone was seen repeatedly, ten times or more. V and J are TRBV27 and TRBJ1-5; maybe TRBD1 (5 bases). Trimming took 1 base from V and 7 from J, leaving 14 bases between them. Per the germline V gene, CDR1 is MNHEY and CDR2 is SMNVEV (reference sequence). CDR3 size: 15 residues. In DNA form, the CDR3 reads TGTGCCAGCAGTTTATTCGGGGGAGAGGTACAGCCCCAGCATTTT. It is translated as CASSLFGGEVQPQHF.

This clone has at least ten counts. The J gene is TRBJ1-3, the V gene TRBV5-5; a possible D gene is TRBD1 (5 bases). Germline CDR1 is SGHKS and CDR2 is YYEKEE (reference sequence). Trimming removed 2 bases from V and 0 bases from J, with 12 bases in between. The CDR3 has 16 amino acids. CDR3 region: CASSLSVQGSGNTIYF. DNA for the CDR3: TGTGCCAGCAGCTTATCAGTTCAGGGCTCTGGAAACACCATATATTTT. The whole variable domain, filled in from reference TRBV5-5 and TRBJ1-3, reads DAGVTQSPTHLIKTRGQQVTLRCSPISGHKSVSWYQQVLGQGPQFIFQYYEKEERGRGNFPDRFSARQFPNYSSELNVNALLLGDSALYLCASSLSVQGSGNTIYFGEGSWLTVV.

This clone appeared many times. V is TRBV27 and J is TRBJ2-1; D is undetermined. The CDR3 totals 14 residues. Germline V gives CDR1 MNHEY, CDR2 SMNVEV (reference sequence). The germline V and J ends were trimmed by 0 bases and 5 bases, with 8 bases remaining between them. The CDR3: CASSLSNYNNEQFF. The CDR3 bases are TGTGCCAGCAGTTTATCGAACTATAACAATGAGCAGTTCTTC.

At least ten counts were recorded for this clone. V is TRBV19 and J is TRBJ2-5, with D maybe TRBD1 (6 bases). The CDR3 is made up of 13 amino acids. The V gene's germline CDR1 is LNHDA and CDR2 SQIVND (reference sequence). Trimming took off 4 bases at V and 5 bases at J, with 11 bases between the two ends. The CDR3 DNA reads TGTGCCAGTAGTACAGGGGTGGTTGAGACCCAGTACTTC. It translates to CASSTGVVETQYF.

About this clone: Sequence at one end of the junction differs from germline and may be a read error. The rearrangement uses TRBV11-1 and TRBJ2-1; 10 bases line up with TRBD1. The CDR3 loop spans 18 amino acids. The V gene's germline CDR1 is SGHAT and CDR2 FQDESV (reference sequence). The CDR3 DNA is TGTGTCAGCAGCTTAGAAAAGACGACAGGGGGCATCTACAATGAGCAGTTCTTC. It translates to CVSSLEKTTGGIYNEQFF.

This clone occurred many times. V usage is TRBV9 and J usage is TRBJ2-2, with TRBD2 identical over 11 bases. The CDR3 is 18 amino acids. J was trimmed by 8 bases and V by 4 bases; bases with no gene match: 16. The germline V gene encodes CDR1 SGDLS and CDR2 YYNGEE. For the CDR3, the DNA is TGTGCCAGCAGCCCAGAGACGGGACTAGCGGCATCTTATGGGGAGCTGTTTTTT. Translated, it gives CASSPETGLAASYGELFF.

As regards this clone: A much larger clone lies a single base off, so this may be a read error. The genes are TRBV14 and TRBJ1-2, with 7 bases fitting TRBD1. This CDR3 has 13 amino acids. Trimming removed 7 bases from V and 8 bases from J; junction bases left unmatched: 10. Germline loops: CDR1 SGHDN, CDR2 FVKESK. The CDR3 DNA sequence: TGTGCCAGCATCCCGCGACAGGGCGACGGCTACACCTTC. The encoded protein is CASIPRQGDGYTF. The whole variable domain, remainder taken from reference TRBV14 and TRBJ1-2, is EAGVTQFPSHSVIEKGQTVTLRCDPISGHDNLYWYRRVMGKEIKFLLHFVKESKQDESGMPNNRFLAERTGGTYSTLKVQPAELEDSGVYFCASIPRQGDGYTFGSGTRLTVV.

This clone was recorded at least ten times. The chain couples TRBV12-3 or TRBV12-4 to TRBJ2-1; 7 bases are shared with TRBD2. The J segment lost 6 bases and the V segment lost 3 bases, leaving 8 bases of the junction unmatched. This CDR3 is built from 15 residues. The CDR3 nucleotides read TGTGCCAGCAGTTTCGGGCTAGCGGCCTGCAATGAGCAGTTCTTC. It yields the protein CASSFGLAACNEQFF.

This clone was picked up many times. The chain links TRBV10-3 to TRBJ1-3; no clear D. This CDR3 comprises 14 residues. Trimming took 4 bases from V and 4 from J, leaving 11 bases between them. Germline V gene data show CDR1 as ENHRY and CDR2 as SYGVKD. The CDR3 DNA reads as TGTGCCATCAGTGCTCAGGCTGACGGAAACACCATATATTTT. It encodes CAISAQADGNTIYF.

Many counts were recorded for this clone. This sequence joins TRBV5-1 and TRBJ1-3; 10 nucleotides align to TRBD1. This CDR3 comprises 16 residues. J lost 2 bases, V lost 4 bases, and 6 bases had no gene match. Germline CDR1 SGHRS, CDR2 YFSETQ. The CDR3 spells CASSPRTGGPGNTIYF. CDR3 in DNA: TGCGCCAGCAGCCCGAGGACAGGGGGTCCTGGAAACACCATATATTTT.

A word on this clone: A much larger clone differs from this one at a single base, so this may be a read error. Other nucleotide sequences from this sample produce the same CDR3. The chain has TRBV20-1 and TRBJ1-1; D unresolved. The CDR3 spans 11 residues. Germline values: CDR1 DFQATT, CDR2 SNEGSKA (reference sequence). CDR3 DNA sequence: TGCAGTGCTTGGATGAACACTGAAGCCTTCTTT. This encodes CSAWMNTEAFF.